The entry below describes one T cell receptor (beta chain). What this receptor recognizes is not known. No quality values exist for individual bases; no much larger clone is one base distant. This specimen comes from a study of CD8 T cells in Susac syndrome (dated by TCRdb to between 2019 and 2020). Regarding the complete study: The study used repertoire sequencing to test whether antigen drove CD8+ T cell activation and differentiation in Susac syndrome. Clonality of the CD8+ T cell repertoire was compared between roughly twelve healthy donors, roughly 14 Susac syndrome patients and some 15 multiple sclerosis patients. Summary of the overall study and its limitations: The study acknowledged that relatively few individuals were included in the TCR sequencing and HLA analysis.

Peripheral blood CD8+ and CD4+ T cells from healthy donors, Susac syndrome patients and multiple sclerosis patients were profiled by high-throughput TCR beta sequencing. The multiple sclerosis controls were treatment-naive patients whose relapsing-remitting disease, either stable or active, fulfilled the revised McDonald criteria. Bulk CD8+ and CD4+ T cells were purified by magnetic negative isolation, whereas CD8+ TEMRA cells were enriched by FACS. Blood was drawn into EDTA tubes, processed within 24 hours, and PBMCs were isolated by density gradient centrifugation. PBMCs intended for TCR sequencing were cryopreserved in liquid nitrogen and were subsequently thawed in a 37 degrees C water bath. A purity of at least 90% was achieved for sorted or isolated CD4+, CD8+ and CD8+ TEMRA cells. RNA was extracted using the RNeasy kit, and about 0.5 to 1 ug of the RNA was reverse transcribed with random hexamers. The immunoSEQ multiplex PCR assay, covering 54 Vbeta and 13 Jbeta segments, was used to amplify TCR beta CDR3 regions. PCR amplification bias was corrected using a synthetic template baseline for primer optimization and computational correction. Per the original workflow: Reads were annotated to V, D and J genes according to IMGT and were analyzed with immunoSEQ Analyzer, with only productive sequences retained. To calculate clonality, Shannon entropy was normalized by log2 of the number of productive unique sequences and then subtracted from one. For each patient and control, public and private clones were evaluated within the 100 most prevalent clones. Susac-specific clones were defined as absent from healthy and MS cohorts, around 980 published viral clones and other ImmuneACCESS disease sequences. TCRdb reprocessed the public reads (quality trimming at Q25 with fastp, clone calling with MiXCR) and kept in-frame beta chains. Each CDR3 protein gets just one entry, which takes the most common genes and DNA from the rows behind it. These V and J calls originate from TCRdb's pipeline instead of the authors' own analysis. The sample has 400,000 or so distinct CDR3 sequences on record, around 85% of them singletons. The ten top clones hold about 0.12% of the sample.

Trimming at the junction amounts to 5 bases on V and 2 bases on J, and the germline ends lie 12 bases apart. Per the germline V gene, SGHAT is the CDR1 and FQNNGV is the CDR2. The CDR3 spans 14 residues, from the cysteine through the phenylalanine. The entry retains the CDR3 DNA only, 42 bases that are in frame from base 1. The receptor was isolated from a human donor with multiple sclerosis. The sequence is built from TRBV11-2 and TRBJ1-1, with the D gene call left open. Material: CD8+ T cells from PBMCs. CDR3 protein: CASSPSRVNTEAFF. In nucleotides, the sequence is TGTGCCAGCAGCCCCTCCCGGGTTAACACTGAAGCTTTCTTT.